The sequence of this T cell receptor beta chain was determined in a study of blood T cell repertoires in COVID-19. On the study more broadly: The United States, Italy and Spain supplied acute and convalescent COVID-19 samples.

V gave up 4 bases and J gave up 1 base, with 11 bases separating them. This CDR3 has 15 residues. The germline CDR1 and CDR2 sequences are KGHDR and SFDVKD. As originally analysed: Reference gene primers were amplified, and this amplification served to estimate nucleated cell counts. Assay: immunoSEQ multiplex PCR; the TCRdb copy retains only in-frame clones and omits some. V and J calls and clone size are as listed in that table; D and trimming were resolved from the DNA. The sample lists 34,000 or so clones; roughly 87% were seen once. This TCR derives from a man aged 45 to 65 with active or convalescent COVID-19. Sample: peripheral blood. The J gene is TRBJ2-3, the V gene TRBV24-1; maybe TRBD2 (5 bases). The CDR3 DNA is TGTGCCACCAGTGAAGCGCGGGTCGGCACAGATACGCAGTATTTT. Amino acids: CATSEARVGTDTQYF.